This T cell receptor (beta chain) was observed in a study of OX40 agonist ivuxolimab in advanced cancers. On the study more broadly: Hepatocellular carcinoma, melanoma, renal cell or head and neck cancer affected the dose-escalation patients. General observations from the study: Among the lowest peripheral clonal expansion occurred in 0.1-3.0 mg/kg partial responders.

Clones were read by immunoSEQ multiplex PCR, and TCRdb kept only the in-frame ones, dropping some. Of 60,000 to 65,000 clones in the sample, roughly 90% are singletons; the top ten hold 0.62%. Worth noting for this clone: Antigen unknown.

Trimming took 4 bases from V and 2 from J, leaving 8 bases between them. The CDR3 length is 13 residues. Germline V gene sequence: CDR1 MNHEY, CDR2 SVGAGI. The sequencing here drew on CD4+ or CD8+ T cells sorted from blood, taken in a trial of the OX40 agonist ivuxolimab. V is TRBV6-5 and J is TRBJ1-2, with a weak D call TRBD1 (5 bases). The TCR comes from an adult with an advanced solid tumor such as melanoma, head and neck, liver or kidney cancer. The CDR3 region is CASSSDRNYGYTF. The CDR3 DNA reads TGTGCCAGCAGTTCCGACAGAAACTATGGCTACACCTTC.